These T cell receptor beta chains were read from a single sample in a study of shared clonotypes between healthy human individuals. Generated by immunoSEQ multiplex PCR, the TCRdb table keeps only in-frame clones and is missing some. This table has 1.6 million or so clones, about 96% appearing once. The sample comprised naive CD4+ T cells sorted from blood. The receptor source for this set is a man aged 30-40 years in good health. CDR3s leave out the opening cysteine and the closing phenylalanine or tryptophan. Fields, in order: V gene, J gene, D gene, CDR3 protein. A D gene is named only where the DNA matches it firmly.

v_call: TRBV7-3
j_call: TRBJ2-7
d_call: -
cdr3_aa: ASSRTGGSSYEQY

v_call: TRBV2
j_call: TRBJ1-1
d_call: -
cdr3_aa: ASNRDTGTEAF

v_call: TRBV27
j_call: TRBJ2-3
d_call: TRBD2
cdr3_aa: ASSGLTSSWPTDTQY

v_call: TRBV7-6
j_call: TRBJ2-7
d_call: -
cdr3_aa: ASSPHRESYEQY

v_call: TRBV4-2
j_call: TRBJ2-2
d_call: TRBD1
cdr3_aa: ASSQGRGIDTGELF

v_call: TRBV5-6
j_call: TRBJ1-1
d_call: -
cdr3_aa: ASSSTTVPAF

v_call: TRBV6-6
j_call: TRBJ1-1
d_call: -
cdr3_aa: ASPRREHGEAF

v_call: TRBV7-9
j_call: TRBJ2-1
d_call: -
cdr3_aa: ASSTRRQDNPVNEQF

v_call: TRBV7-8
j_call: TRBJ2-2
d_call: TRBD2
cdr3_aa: ASSSTSGRSTGELF

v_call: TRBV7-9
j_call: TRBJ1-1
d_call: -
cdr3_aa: ASSTQGNTEAF

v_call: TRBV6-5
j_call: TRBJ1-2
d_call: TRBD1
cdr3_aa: ASSYLQGANLYGYT

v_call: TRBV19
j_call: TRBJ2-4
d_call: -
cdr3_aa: ASSPKIVKNIQY

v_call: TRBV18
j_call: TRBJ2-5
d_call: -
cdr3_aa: ASSPPRGGETQY

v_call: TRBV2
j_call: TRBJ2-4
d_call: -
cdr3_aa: ASSTGPGVNIQY

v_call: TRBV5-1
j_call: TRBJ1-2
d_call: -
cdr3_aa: ASSLGQLLGYT

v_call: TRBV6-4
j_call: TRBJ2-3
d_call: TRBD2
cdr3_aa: AKLAGGLTDTQY

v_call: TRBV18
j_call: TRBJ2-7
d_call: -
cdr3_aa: ASSPQGGAEQY

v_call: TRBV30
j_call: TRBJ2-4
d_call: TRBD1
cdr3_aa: AWSATGGWNIQY

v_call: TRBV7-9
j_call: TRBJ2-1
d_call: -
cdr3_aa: ASSLPSVQF

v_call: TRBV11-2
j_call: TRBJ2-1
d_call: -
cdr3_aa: ASSGLQGPRGGQF

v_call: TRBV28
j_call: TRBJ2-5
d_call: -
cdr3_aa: ASSLLGATPETQY

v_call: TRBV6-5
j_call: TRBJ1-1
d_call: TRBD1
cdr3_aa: ASSPQGGTEAF

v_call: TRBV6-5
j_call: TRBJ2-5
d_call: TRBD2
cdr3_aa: ASSYSGRGTKETQY

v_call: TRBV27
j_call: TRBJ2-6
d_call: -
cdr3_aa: ASSLRVPGANVLT

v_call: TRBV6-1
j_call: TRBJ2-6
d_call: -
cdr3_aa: ASSIGGANVLT

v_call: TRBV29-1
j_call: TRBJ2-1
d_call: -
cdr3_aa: SVGTQTVLVEQF

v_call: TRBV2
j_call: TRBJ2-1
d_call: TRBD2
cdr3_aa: ASSKLTSSNEQF

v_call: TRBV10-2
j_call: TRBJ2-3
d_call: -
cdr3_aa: ASSELVTDTQY

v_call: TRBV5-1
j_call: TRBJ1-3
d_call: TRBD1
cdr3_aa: ASSTGQGALTGNTIY

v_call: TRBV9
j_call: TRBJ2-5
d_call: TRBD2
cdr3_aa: ASSHGSGRGGETQY

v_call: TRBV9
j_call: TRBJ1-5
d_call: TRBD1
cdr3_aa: ASSVGLGQGPNQPQH

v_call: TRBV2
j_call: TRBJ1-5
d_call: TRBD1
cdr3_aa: ASTGERGQGADQPQH

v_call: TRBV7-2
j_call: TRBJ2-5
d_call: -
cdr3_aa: ASSLQGGPQGTQY

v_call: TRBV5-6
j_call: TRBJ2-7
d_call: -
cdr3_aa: ASSLDHTHEQY

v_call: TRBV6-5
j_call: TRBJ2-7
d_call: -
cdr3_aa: ASSYSGKGSYEQY

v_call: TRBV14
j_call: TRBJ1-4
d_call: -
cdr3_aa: ASSQDLGGVAKLF

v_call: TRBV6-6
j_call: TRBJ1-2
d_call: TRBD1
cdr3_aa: ASSYPGTGPRGYT